These T cell receptor beta chains were read from a single sample in a study of T cells in Graves' hyperthyroidism and ophthalmopathy. TCRdb reprocessed the multiplex PCR reads via MiXCR and lists one record per CDR3 protein. Of about 570,000 distinct CDR3 sequences in the sample, about half are singletons; the top ten hold around 20%. Specimen: peripheral blood or thyroid tissue (not recorded which). These receptors all stem from an adult woman with Graves' disease, either hyperthyroidism or ophthalmopathy (not recorded which). CDR3s include the opening cysteine and the closing phenylalanine or tryptophan. A D gene is named only where the DNA matches it firmly. Where a row states a size, it is once, few, many or the class of an expanded clone; other rows omit it.

many	-	TRBV5-1	TRBJ2-5	TGCGCCAGCAGCTTTGGGGGGACTCCGCAAGAGACCCAGTACTTC	CASSFGGTPQETQYF
-	-	TRBV5-1	TRBJ1-1	TGCGCCAGAGATCGGGGGAGATACATGAACACTGAAGCTTTCTTT	CARDRGRYMNTEAFF
many	-	TRBV10-1	TRBJ2-5	TGCCGTCTAAGAGGTGCGGAGACCCAGTACTTC	CRLRGAETQYF
many	-	TRBV7-9	TRBJ1-5	TGTGCCAGCAGCTCCGTCAATAATCAGCCCCAGCATTTT	CASSSVNNQPQHF
-	-	TRBV7-8	TRBJ1-2	TGTGCCAGCAGCCGGAAGAGGGGACCAGACTATGGCTACACCTTC	CASSRKRGPDYGYTF
-	TRBD1	TRBV6-1	TRBJ2-7	TGTGCCAGCAGTAGCCGGGACAGGATAACCTACGAGCAGTACTTC	CASSSRDRITYEQYF
many	-	TRBV6-6	TRBJ1-6	TGTGCCAGCAGTAACCGGGCCGATAATTCACCCCTCCACTTT	CASSNRADNSPLHF
many	-	TRBV9	TRBJ1-2	TGTGCCAGCAGCGTAGCTTCGAACTATGGCTACACCTTC	CASSVASNYGYTF
-	-	TRBV5-1	TRBJ1-2	TGCGCCAGCAGCCCTGGACTAGCGGGATATGGCTACACCTTC	CASSPGLAGYGYTF
many	-	TRBV19	TRBJ1-1	TGTGCCAGTAGTATTTATAAGCAGGGGTTGAACACTGAAGCTTTCTTT	CASSIYKQGLNTEAFF
-	-	TRBV30	TRBJ2-5	TGTGCCCAAGCAGGGGCCGGGGAGACCCAGTACTTC	CAQAGAGETQYF
few	-	TRBV10-3	TRBJ1-4	TGTGCCATCAAGGCGGCAACTAATGAAAAACTGTTTTTT	CAIKAATNEKLFF
-	TRBD1	TRBV2	TRBJ2-7	TGTGCCAGCGGATACAGGGGCGAGCAGTACTTC	CASGYRGEQYF
once	TRBD1	TRBV6-2/TRBV6-3	TRBJ2-2	TGTGCCAACACCGACAGGGAAGAAACCGGGGAGCTGTTTTTT	CANTDREETGELFF
many	-	TRBV19	TRBJ1-1	TGTGCCAGTAGTATACACGCAGAAGCTTTCTTT	CASSIHAEAFF
-	-	TRBV11-2	TRBJ1-1	TGTGCCAGCAGCGTTATCAGGGCCGAGAACACTGAAGCTTTCTTT	CASSVIRAENTEAFF
-	-	TRBV7-9	TRBJ2-6	TGTGCCAGCAGCTTAGCCTCCAGGGGCGGGGGCAGCTCTGGGGCCAACGTCCTGACTTTC	CASSLASRGGGSSGANVLTF
many	TRBD2	TRBV29-1	TRBJ2-3	TGCAGCGTTCACCTAGCGGGGGGGGGGGATACGCAGTATTTT	CSVHLAGGGDTQYF
-	-	TRBV10-2	TRBJ1-2	TGCGCCACCATGGAAGACAGGCCCTATGGCTACACCTTC	CATMEDRPYGYTF
-	-	TRBV25-1	TRBJ2-7	TGTGCCAGCAGTTTTGACTCCCACGAGCAGTACTTC	CASSFDSHEQYF
few	-	TRBV6-1	TRBJ1-5	TGTGCCAGCAACGGCAGGGGATTAGGGAATCAGCCCCAGCATTTT	CASNGRGLGNQPQHF
-	-	TRBV15	TRBJ1-5	TGTGCCACCAGCAGCAACCGGGACGCGGGGGGTCAGCCCCAGCATTTT	CATSSNRDAGGQPQHF
many	TRBD1	TRBV28	TRBJ1-2	TGTGCCAGCGGACAGGGGGCGGCGGGGTCCTTTGGCTACACCTTC	CASGQGAAGSFGYTF
-	-	TRBV7-2	TRBJ1-2	TGTGCCAGCAGCCCGCATAGATACGAGCAGTACTATGGCTACACCTTC	CASSPHRYEQYYGYTF